This TCR beta chain was captured by sequencing in a study of post-analysis software for immune sequencing data. Study summary: Relapsing-remitting, secondary progressive and progressive-relapsing forms made up the multiple sclerosis disease courses. Findings of the study overall: Those with multiple sclerosis, the patient group, showed significantly lower normalized Chao1 diversity than controls. TRBV5-6, TRBV5-1 and TRBV20-1 were among 4 or 5 TRBV segments more frequent in patients than controls. Same-batch samples co-clustered strongly by F measure.

On this clonotype itself: Its antigen is unidentified.

Trimming left V 1 base short and J 10 bases short, with 11 bases between. The CDR3 is 13 amino acids. Germline lookup yields CDR1 MGHRA and CDR2 YSYEKL. The TCR beta cDNA libraries carried unique molecular identifiers. T cells numbering roughly 0.9 to 11 million gave rise to some 500,000 cDNA molecules. MiXCR, applied by TCRdb to the PCR reads, yields one record per CDR3 protein. The sample holds about 540,000 distinct CDR3 sequences, approximately 31% seen once. This clonotype was sampled from a girl aged 2-17 years with multiple sclerosis. The sample was blood. The V gene is TRBV4-1, the J gene TRBJ2-1; D might be TRBD1 or TRBD2, each matching 6 bases. The CDR3 DNA reads as TGCGCCAGCAGCCAAGCGGGGGCAGGCGAGCAGTTCTTC. It translates to CASSQAGAGEQFF.